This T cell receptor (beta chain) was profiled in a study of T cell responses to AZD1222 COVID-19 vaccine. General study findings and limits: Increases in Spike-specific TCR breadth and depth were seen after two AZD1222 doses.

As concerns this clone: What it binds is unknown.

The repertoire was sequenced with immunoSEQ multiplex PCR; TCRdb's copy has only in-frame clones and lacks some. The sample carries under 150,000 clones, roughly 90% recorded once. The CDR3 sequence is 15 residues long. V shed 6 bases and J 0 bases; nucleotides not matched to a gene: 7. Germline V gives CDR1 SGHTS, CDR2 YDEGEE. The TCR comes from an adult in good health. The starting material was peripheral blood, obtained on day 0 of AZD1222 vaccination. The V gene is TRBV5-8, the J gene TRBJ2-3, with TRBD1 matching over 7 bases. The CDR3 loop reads CASNLGQRSTDTQYF. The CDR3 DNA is TGTGCCAGCAACCTGGGACAGAGAAGCACAGATACGCAGTATTTT.